The present T cell receptor beta chain was sequenced within a study of Graves' ophthalmopathy and Graves' hyperthyroidism. Overall study results and limits: With just under 90% sensitivity and roughly 77% specificity, a 13-signature model separated ophthalmopathy from stable hyperthyroidism.

Diagnosis relied on clinical symptoms, serum thyroxine, TRAb, thyroid ultrasound and orbital computed tomography. Transcripts of RNA were the source for amplifying TCR beta CDR3 regions. First-round RT-PCR relied on HTBI primers, and a second-round multiplex PCR came next. Using its own MiXCR run on the multiplex PCR reads, TCRdb lists one record per CDR3 protein. The sample includes over a million distinct CDR3 sequences, about 40% of them seen just once. This clonotype has a handful of counts. Its antigen remains unknown. The junction departs from germline at one end; a sequencing error may be responsible. The TCR sequence derives from an adult man with Graves' hyperthyroidism. The specimen was peripheral blood or thyroid tissue (not recorded which).

The DNA for the CDR3 is TGTGCCAGCAGCTTACCGGGACAGGAGTCCTACGAGCAGTACTTC. Its protein is CASSLPGQESYEQYF. This sequence joins TRBV5-1 and TRBJ2-7; TRBD1 agrees at 8 bases. This CDR3 is 15 amino acids long. CDR1 and CDR2 from the germline V gene are SGHRS and YFSETQ.